This passage covers 15 T cell receptor beta chains from one sample sequenced in a study of beta chain features in type 1 diabetes. Overall study results and limits: There was a moderate but significant shortening of TCRB CDR3s in all four CD4+ subsets of Type 1 diabetes patients.

Reverse transcription of all isolated RNA meant that expressed TCRB transcripts were sequenced. Using immunoSEQ multiplex PCR, the repertoire was profiled, and TCRdb retains in-frame clones only, with some absent. In the table there are 550,000 to 850,000 clones, around an eighth of which are singletons. Their antigens remain unidentified. Sequences were obtained from naive CD4+ T cells from blood. The receptor source for this set is a man younger than 35 with type 1 diabetes.

The chain has TRBV6-5 and TRBJ2-5, with D perhaps given as TRBD1 or TRBD2 (5 bases each). Germline values: CDR1 MNHEY, CDR2 SVGAGI. V lost 0 bases to trimming and J lost 5 bases, with 13 bases between them. The CDR3 contains 15 residues. This CDR3 reads CASSYSWDRQETQYF. The CDR3 DNA reads as TGTGCCAGCAGTTACTCATGGGACCGTCAGGAGACCCAGTACTTC.

This clone was seen a few times. The sample holds other DNA sequences that translate to the same CDR3. As DNA, the CDR3 is TGTGCCAGCAGGGGACAGACGAACACTGAAGCTTTCTTT. It is translated as CASRGQTNTEAFF. This chain joins TRBV2 and TRBJ1-1; 7 positions agree with TRBD1. With V trimmed by 6 bases and J by 1 base, 2 bases remained unmatched. CDR3 length: 13 amino acids. From germline, CDR1 is SNHLY and CDR2 FYNNEI. The full variable domain, completed using reference TRBV2 and TRBJ1-1, is EPEVTQTPSHQVTQMGQEVILRCVPISNHLYFYWYRQILGQKVEFLVSFYNNEISEKSEIFDDQFSVERPDGSNFTLKIRSTKLEDSAMYFCASRGQTNTEAFFGQGTRLTVV.

This clone occurred a few times. J is TRBJ2-7 and V is TRBV20-1; 7 nucleotides agree with TRBD2. Germline CDR1 DFQATT, CDR2 SNEGSKA (reference sequence). J lost 6 bases, V lost 6 bases, and 5 bases had no gene match. CDR3 length equals 11 residues. As DNA, the CDR3 is TGCAGTGCCTGTCGGGGGGTCGAGCAGTACTTC. This encodes CSACRGVEQYF.

This clone was counted between two and nine times. The chain couples TRBV10-3 to TRBJ2-4; D assignment may be TRBD1 or TRBD2 (6 bases each). V was clipped by 2 bases and J by 6 bases, with 17 bases between them. The CDR3 totals 16 residues. Germline V gives CDR1 ENHRY, CDR2 SYGVKD. As DNA, the CDR3 is TGTGCCATCAGTGAGGACCCGGGGGCGCGGGGAAACATTCAGTACTTC. Amino acids: CAISEDPGARGNIQYF.

A few counts support this clone. Other DNA sequences in the same sample also yield this CDR3. The gene calls are TRBV13 and TRBJ1-1; D is ambiguous. The CDR3 has 13 residues. With 2 bases removed from V and 1 base from J, the gap between germline ends came to 5 bases. The germline V gene has CDR1 PRHDT and CDR2 FYEKMQ (reference sequence). This CDR3 is CASSLRRNTEAFF. Written as DNA, the CDR3 is TGTGCCAGCAGCTTACGGCGGAACACTGAAGCTTTCTTT.

Notes on this clone: Other DNA sequences within the sample encode an identical CDR3. The chain recombines TRBV19 with TRBJ2-5; a possible D gene is TRBD2 (6 bases). This CDR3 region has 14 residues. Germline CDR1 reads LNHDA; CDR2 reads SQIVND (reference sequence). V was cut by 4 bases and J by 5 bases, with 14 bases left in between. In nucleotides, the CDR3 is TGTGCCAGTAGTACCCTACTAGCTGTGGAGACCCAGTACTTC. Translated, it gives CASSTLLAVETQYF. Full variable domain (rest looked up from reference TRBV19 and TRBJ2-5): DGGITQSPKYLFRKEGQNVTLSCEQNLNHDAMYWYRQDPGQGLRLIYYSQIVNDFQKGDIAEGYSVSREKKESFPLTVTSAQKNPTAFYLCASSTLLAVETQYFGPGTRLLVL.

This clone turned up a few times. The chain recombines TRBV7-9 with TRBJ1-1; 7 bases fit TRBD1. This CDR3 spans 15 amino acids. V was pared by 4 bases and J by 3 bases, with 8 bases of the junction left unmatched. CDR1 is SEHNR and CDR2 is FQNEAQ in the germline V gene (reference sequence). The CDR3 spells CASSSRQGWDTEAFF. DNA for the CDR3: TGTGCCAGCAGCTCGAGACAGGGTTGGGACACTGAAGCTTTCTTT.

This clone showed up just a few times. Other nucleotide sequences in the sample specify the same CDR3. For the CDR3, the DNA is TGTGCCAGCTCACCAGGAGACAGGAACTATGGCTACACCTTC. Protein product: CASSPGDRNYGYTF. The V gene is TRBV18, the J gene TRBJ1-2; D may be TRBD1 (6 bases). Looked up from germline, CDR1 is KGHSH and CDR2 is LQKENI. Trimming pared 2 bases from V and 2 bases from J, leaving 9 bases between. The length of the CDR3 is 14 residues.

V and J are TRBV11-2 and TRBJ2-2, with D hard to call. The CDR3 spans 16 residues. The germline CDR1 and CDR2 sequences are SGHAT and FQNNGV. Trimming removed 0 bases from V and 3 bases from J, with 11 bases in between. Written as DNA, the CDR3 is TGTGCCAGCAGCTTAGATCACGGGCTATACACCGGGGAGCTGTTTTTT. Amino acids: CASSLDHGLYTGELFF.

The genes are TRBV5-4 and TRBJ2-3; D uncertain. The CDR3 runs 13 residues. V was shortened by 0 bases and J by 5 bases, with 7 bases between the two germline ends. Germline assignment: CDR1 SGHNT and CDR2 YYREEE (reference sequence). Here the CDR3 DNA reads TGTGCCAGCAGCTTGGTGTATGGAGATACGCAGTATTTT. Amino acids: CASSLVYGDTQYF.

The genes are TRBV28 and TRBJ2-6, with TRBD2 as a possible D gene (6 bases). This CDR3 is 13 amino acids long. The germline CDR1 and CDR2 sequences are MDHEN and SYDVKM. V lost 8 bases and J 2 bases, leaving 7 bases between the germline ends. The CDR3 DNA is TGTGCCAGCGCGGGGCCTGGGGCCAACGTCCTGACTTTC. This sequence encodes CASAGPGANVLTF.

The rearrangement joins TRBV7-9 to TRBJ1-1; the match to TRBD1 covers 7 bases. The CDR3 is 14 amino acids. With V trimmed by 3 bases and J by 3 bases, 4 bases remained unmatched. Germline V lookup: CDR1 SEHNR, CDR2 FQNEAQ (reference sequence). CDR3 sequence reads: CASSLRGQDTEAFF. CDR3 nucleotides: TGTGCCAGCAGCTTGAGGGGGCAGGACACTGAAGCTTTCTTT. The full variable domain, rest sourced from reference TRBV7-9 and TRBJ1-1, is DTGVSQNPRHKITKRGQNVTFRCDPISEHNRLYWYRQTLGQGPEFLTYFQNEAQLEKSRLLSDRFSAERPKGSFSTLEIQRTEQGDSAMYLCASSLRGQDTEAFFGQGTRLTVV.

This clone was counted only a few times. V gene TRBV5-6 combines with J gene TRBJ1-4, with D maybe TRBD1 (6 bases). This CDR3 is 13 amino acids long. V was shortened by 4 bases and J by 6 bases, with 10 bases between the two germline ends. The V gene's germline CDR1 is SGHDT and CDR2 YYEEEE. Here the CDR3 DNA reads TGTGCCAGCAGCCTATGGACAGATGAAAAACTGTTTTTT. Translation: CASSLWTDEKLFF.

This chain connects TRBV5-1 to TRBJ1-1; D uncertain. Trimming left V 0 bases short and J 2 bases short, with 8 bases between. This CDR3 contains 14 residues. Germline-derived CDR1 and CDR2 are SGHRS and YFSETQ. In DNA form, the CDR3 reads TGCGCCAGCAGCTTGGCCTCACACAACACTGAAGCTTTCTTT. Translated: CASSLASHNTEAFF.

The chain carries TRBV19 and TRBJ1-5, with no clear D. Trimming removed 3 bases from V and 6 bases from J, with 9 bases in between. Germline CDR1 is LNHDA and CDR2 is SQIVND (reference sequence). This CDR3 is built from 13 residues. CDR3 loop: CASSMFAGQPQHF. The CDR3 DNA reads TGTGCCAGTAGTATGTTTGCGGGTCAGCCCCAGCATTTT.